These 6 T cell receptor beta chains originate from one sample sequenced in a study of T cells in Graves' hyperthyroidism and ophthalmopathy. Amplified TCR beta CDR3 regions came from RNA transcripts. The study used the HTBI primer set for a first-round RT-PCR of the TCR CDR3. One entry per CDR3 protein, called by TCRdb with MiXCR from the multiplex PCR reads. Counted here are 95,000 to 100,000 distinct CDR3 sequences, over 50% occurring once; the ten biggest clones make up 25% to 30%. Sample: blood. The receptors come from a woman in her thirties or forties with Graves' hyperthyroidism.

Comments on this clonotype: A read error is likely, as this CDR3 ends without the conserved phenylalanine or tryptophan. The V gene is TRBV5-6, the J gene TRBJ1-5; 10 positions match TRBD1. Germline CDR1 and CDR2: SGHDT and YYEEEE. The CDR3 consists of 15 residues. The CDR3 region is CAGSVKRQGAQPQHS. In DNA, the CDR3 is TGTGCCGGCAGCGTAAAGAGACAGGGGGCACAGCCCCAGCATTCT.

A few counts support this clonotype. The chain joins TRBV7-2 to TRBJ2-2; 11 nucleotides line up with TRBD2. V was pared by 6 bases and J by 7 bases, with 10 bases of the junction left unmatched. Per germline, CDR1 SGHTA and CDR2 FQGNSA. The CDR3 length is 16 residues. The CDR3 region is CASSYLAGGEIGELFF. CDR3 in DNA: TGTGCCAGCAGTTACCTAGCGGGAGGTGAAATCGGGGAGCTGTTTTTT.

This clonotype came up many times. The CDR3 nucleotides are TGTGCCAGCAGTTACACGGGAGGGCGGTTAACCGGGGAGCTGTTTTTT. It translates to CASSYTGGRLTGELFF. J is TRBJ2-2 and V is TRBV9; 8 bases fit TRBD2. Germline lookup yields CDR1 SGDLS and CDR2 YYNGEE. The trim removed 5 bases at V and 5 bases at J, leaving 11 bases unmatched. This CDR3 has 16 residues.

This chain uses TRBV20-1 with TRBJ2-6; D gene ambiguous. Germline values: CDR1 DFQATT, CDR2 SNEGSKA (reference sequence). The length of the CDR3 is 14 residues. V was shortened by 6 bases and J by 1 base, with 10 bases between the two germline ends. DNA of the CDR3: TGCAGTGCCAGGTCTGCGTCTGGGGCCAACGTCCTGACTTTC. This codes for CSARSASGANVLTF.

This clonotype was seen repeatedly, ten times or more. The chain employs TRBV9 and TRBJ1-6; 9 bases fit TRBD1. The CDR3 has 15 amino acids. V lost 3 bases and J lost 6; bases outside the gene matches: 4. CDR1 is SGDLS and CDR2 is YYNGEE in the germline V gene. CDR3 nucleotide sequence: TGTGCCAGCAGCGCCGGGACAGGGCGTAATTCACCCCTCCACTTT. Its translation is CASSAGTGRNSPLHF. Drawing the rest from reference TRBV9 and TRBJ1-6, the complete variable domain is DSGVTQTPKHLITATGQRVTLRCSPRSGDLSVYWYQQSLDQGLQFLIQYYNGEERAKGNILERFSAQQFPDLHSELNLSSLELGDSALYFCASSAGTGRNSPLHFGNGTRLTVT.

A word on this clonotype: Just one base apart from a much larger clone, this may be a read error. CDR3 sequence: CASGWEEDTQYF. CDR3 coding DNA: TGTGCCAGCGGCTGGGAAGAGGATACGCAGTATTTT. The chain couples TRBV7-2 to TRBJ2-3, with unresolved D. V gave up 8 bases and J gave up 6 bases, with 12 bases separating them. The length of the CDR3 is 12 residues. Germline CDR1 reads SGHTA; CDR2 reads FQGNSA.